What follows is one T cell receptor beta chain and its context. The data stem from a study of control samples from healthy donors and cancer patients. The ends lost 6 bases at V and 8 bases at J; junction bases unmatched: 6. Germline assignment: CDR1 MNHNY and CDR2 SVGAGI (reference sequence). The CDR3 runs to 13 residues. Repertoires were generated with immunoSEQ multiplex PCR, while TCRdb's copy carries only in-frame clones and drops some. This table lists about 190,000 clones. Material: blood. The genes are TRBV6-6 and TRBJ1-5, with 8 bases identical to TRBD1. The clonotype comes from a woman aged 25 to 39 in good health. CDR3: CASRIDRGKPQHF. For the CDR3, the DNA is TGTGCCAGCAGGATTGACAGGGGTAAGCCCCAGCATTTT.